This T cell receptor beta chain comes out of a study of cytomegalovirus exposure and HLA in healthy donors. Study-wide results and limits: The study designated about 180 TCR beta chains cytomegalovirus-associated. TCR beta V- and J-gene trimming, according to a later analysis, was linked to a missense DCLRE1C variant. It was reported that the classifier diagnosed cytomegalovirus status with high specificity and sensitivity in both the original and validation cohorts.

This clone was counted a single time. As yet, its antigen is unknown. The PCR employed 60 Vbeta primers together with 13 Jbeta primers. Libraries were prepared by immunoSEQ multiplex PCR; TCRdb keeps only in-frame clonotypes and omits some of them. This table has about 120,000 clones, nearly 80% appearing once. This CDR3 contains 15 residues. Trimming stripped 0 bases from V and 1 base from J, with 8 bases between. Germline V gene data show CDR1 as SGHRS and CDR2 as YFSETQ. V gene TRBV5-1 combines with J gene TRBJ2-1; D is unclear. This TCR came from a woman aged 25-40 years in good health and CMV-seropositive. Sample: PBMCs. The CDR3, as DNA: TGCGCCAGCAGCTTGGCCGTGTTGTCCTACAATGAGCAGTTCTTC. It is translated as CASSLAVLSYNEQFF.